What follows is one TCR beta chain and its context. This sample is drawn from a study of blood T cell repertoires in COVID-19. At the level of the study: The samples span acute and convalescent COVID-19 from the United States, Italy and Spain. From T cells, B-cell-depleted T cells, or PBMCs came the material, which was cDNA or gDNA.

CDR3 length: 16 amino acids. The ends lost 2 bases at V and 4 bases at J; junction bases unmatched: 8. Germline-derived CDR1 and CDR2 are LNHNV and YYDKDF (reference sequence). Per the original data handling: Reference gene primer amplification gave estimated nucleated cell counts. Data came from immunoSEQ multiplex PCR; TCRdb stores just in-frame clones and leaves some out. V and J calls and clone size are given by that table; D and trimming were obtained from the DNA. The repertoire holds around 270,000 clones, with roughly 86% as singletons. Material: peripheral blood. The V and J genes are TRBV15 and TRBJ2-5; 9 bases map to TRBD1. This sequence was found in a woman aged 45-59 years with acute or convalescent COVID-19. CDR3 residues: CATSRPTGQGGETQYF. The CDR3 DNA reads TGTGCCACCAGCAGACCGACGGGACAGGGAGGAGAGACCCAGTACTTC.